The 21 T cell receptor beta chains listed next were all sequenced from one sample in a study of OX40 agonist ivuxolimab in advanced cancers. This table comes from immunoSEQ multiplex PCR, and its TCRdb copy is limited to in-frame clones, with some not included. The data contain roughly 75,000 clones, around 86% of them singletons. The sample in question was CD4+ or CD8+ T cells sorted from blood, obtained in a trial of the OX40 agonist ivuxolimab. The receptor source for this set is an adult with an advanced solid tumor such as melanoma, head and neck, liver or kidney cancer.

This CDR3 is CASSLGGYEQYF. The CDR3 DNA reads as TGTGCCAGCAGCTTGGGGGGCTACGAGCAGTACTTC. The chain couples TRBV5-5 to TRBJ2-7; D remains ambiguous. CDR1 is SGHKS and CDR2 is YYEKEE in the germline V gene (reference sequence). V lost 0 bases and J 3 bases, leaving 4 bases between the germline ends. The CDR3 has 12 residues. Filled out from reference TRBV5-5 and TRBJ2-7, the complete variable domain reads DAGVTQSPTHLIKTRGQQVTLRCSPISGHKSVSWYQQVLGQGPQFIFQYYEKEERGRGNFPDRFSARQFPNYSSELNVNALLLGDSALYLCASSLGGYEQYFGPGTRLTVT.

The V call is TRBV5-4, the J call TRBJ2-5, with TRBD2 as a possible D gene (6 bases). Germline V gene sequence: CDR1 SGHNT, CDR2 YYREEE (reference sequence). The V gene lost 2 bases and the J gene lost 3 bases, with 11 bases spanning the gap. The CDR3 consists of 14 residues. CDR3 nucleotides: TGTGCCAGCAGCTTCTCGGGAGCCAAAGAGACCCAGTACTTC. Translated: CASSFSGAKETQYF. Full variable domain (remainder filled in from reference TRBV5-4 and TRBJ2-5): ETGVTQSPTHLIKTRGQQVTLRCSSQSGHNTVSWYQQALGQGPQFIFQYYREEENGRGNFPPRFSGLQFPNYSSELNVNALELDDSALYLCASSFSGAKETQYFGPGTRLLVL.

The chain is built from TRBV6-1 and TRBJ1-3; D possibly corresponds to TRBD1 (6 bases). CDR3 size: 13 residues. The germline V gene has CDR1 MNHNS and CDR2 SASEGT. V lost 6 bases to trimming and J lost 3 bases, with 9 bases between them. The CDR3 loop reads CASSPGVGNTIYF. In DNA form, the CDR3 reads TGTGCCAGCAGCCCAGGGGTTGGAAACACCATATATTTT.

The chain links TRBV7-3 to TRBJ2-3; D unclear. CDR1 is SGHTA and CDR2 is FQGTGA in the germline V gene. This CDR3 has 13 amino acids. Trimming pared 3 bases from V and 0 bases from J, leaving 4 bases between. The DNA of the CDR3 is TGTGCCAGCAGCTTTTCGAGCACAGATACGCAGTATTTT. Protein product: CASSFSSTDTQYF.

This sequence joins TRBV6-5 and TRBJ1-2; the D gene is possibly TRBD1 (5 bases). V lost 7 bases and J lost 0, with 9 bases in between. The germline gives CDR1 MNHEY, CDR2 SVGAGI. The CDR3 sequence is 13 residues long. The CDR3 DNA reads as TGTGCCAGCACCGGGACGGCTAACTATGGCTACACCTTC. Translating gives CASTGTANYGYTF.

The V and J genes are TRBV14 and TRBJ2-7; 7 bases fit TRBD1. V lost 0 bases to trimming and J lost 0 bases; unmatched junction nucleotides: 2. CDR1 is SGHDN, CDR2 FVKESK, per germline. The CDR3 runs 15 residues. The CDR3 loop is CASSQDRQGSYEQYF. In DNA, the CDR3 is TGTGCCAGCAGCCAAGACAGACAGGGCTCCTACGAGCAGTACTTC.

This chain links TRBV28 with TRBJ2-1; 8 bases agree with TRBD1. Germline loops: CDR1 MDHEN, CDR2 SYDVKM. This CDR3 has 15 amino acids. V was clipped by 4 bases and J by 5 bases; unmatched bases: 7. The DNA for the CDR3 is TGTGCCAGCAGTTCAGGGGGCGCGGAGAACAATGAGCAGTTCTTC. It specifies CASSSGGAENNEQFF.

The chain links TRBV4-1 to TRBJ2-1, with 8 bases identical to TRBD2. V lost 6 bases, J lost 15 bases, and 10 bases stayed unmatched. Germline values: CDR1 MGHRA, CDR2 YSYEKL. The CDR3 totals 12 residues. Here the CDR3 reads CASSPLGGRWFF. CDR3 DNA sequence: TGCGCCAGCAGTCCTCTAGGCGGGAGGTGGTTCTTC.

This chain uses TRBV28 with TRBJ1-2; D uncertain. Trimming left V 5 bases short and J 8 bases short, with 9 bases between. Germline CDR1 and CDR2: MDHEN and SYDVKM. CDR3 length: 11 amino acids. The CDR3 sequence is CASSPARGYTF. The DNA of the CDR3 is TGTGCCAGCAGTCCCGCTAGGGGCTACACCTTC.

The rearrangement uses TRBV4-3 and TRBJ2-1, with 12 positions matching TRBD2. CDR1 LGHNA and CDR2 YSLEER come from the germline V gene. V lost 1 base to trimming and J lost 8 bases; unmatched junction nucleotides: 6. The CDR3 runs 16 residues. As DNA, the CDR3 is TGCGCCAGCAGCCAAGGGTGGTCTAGCGGGAGGGATGAGCAGTTCTTC. Translating gives CASSQGWSSGRDEQFF.

This clone was found once. The rearrangement links TRBV4-2 to TRBJ1-5; D gene ambiguous. The germline V and J ends were trimmed by 1 base and 9 bases, with 4 bases remaining between them. This CDR3 spans 11 amino acids. Germline CDR1 and CDR2: LGHNA and YNFKEQ. CDR3 nucleotides: TGTGCCAGCAGCCAAGTTCCGCCCCAGCATTTT. Translation gives CASSQVPPQHF.

This chain links TRBV11-2 with TRBJ1-3; D remains ambiguous. Germline V CDR1 and CDR2: SGHAT, FQNNGV. The length of the CDR3 is 15 residues. The ends were cut back, 0 bases at V and 2 bases at J, with 8 bases in the middle. CDR3 coding DNA: TGTGCCAGCAGCTTAGAGGGCCGAACTGGAAACACCATATATTTT. Amino acid sequence: CASSLEGRTGNTIYF.

The chain combines TRBV27 with TRBJ2-5; D may be TRBD1 or TRBD2 (7 bases each). The DNA end is more similar to TRBJ2-7, so the J call may be wrong. This CDR3 spans 14 amino acids. Germline-derived CDR1 and CDR2 are MNHEY and SMNVEV (reference sequence). DNA of the CDR3: TGTGCCAGCAGTTTTCAGGGGGGGGCCTACGAGCAGTACTTC. This encodes CASSFQGGAYEQYF.

This clone was seen just once. V and J are TRBV25-1 and TRBJ2-6; D ambiguous. Per the germline V gene, CDR1 is MGHDK and CDR2 is SYGVNS. The V end was cut by 3 bases, the J end by 0 bases, with 6 bases between. This CDR3 is built from 15 residues. The CDR3 protein is CASSDRFSGANVLTF. The DNA of the CDR3 is TGTGCCAGCAGTGACCGATTCTCTGGGGCCAACGTCCTGACTTTC.

The chain is built from TRBV6-5 and TRBJ2-5, with D possibly TRBD2 on 5 matching bases. V lost 0 bases and J lost 5, with 16 bases in between. Germline values: CDR1 MNHEY, CDR2 SVGAGI. The CDR3 covers 16 residues. CDR3 DNA sequence: TGTGCCAGCAGTTACTCGGGCTTACGGAGGAGGGAGACCCAGTACTTC. It codes for CASSYSGLRRRETQYF.

V gene TRBV5-1 combines with J gene TRBJ1-5; D unresolved. This CDR3 region has 14 residues. Germline lookup yields CDR1 SGHRS and CDR2 YFSETQ. Trimming shortened V by 0 bases and J by 5 bases, and 9 bases separated the two germline ends. CDR3 in DNA: TGCGCCAGCAGCTTGGGAGGGAGAGATCAGCCCCAGCATTTT. It translates to CASSLGGRDQPQHF.

V is TRBV18 and J is TRBJ1-2; D gene uncertain. CDR1 KGHSH and CDR2 LQKENI come from the germline V gene. Trimming removed 5 bases at V and 5 bases at J, with 12 bases between. The CDR3 extends over 13 amino acids. CDR3 nucleotide sequence: TGTGCCAGCTCAACCGGGCCACTTTATGGCTACACCTTC. Translation gives CASSTGPLYGYTF.

This clone was seen only once. The rearrangement links TRBV7-3 to TRBJ1-3; the D gene is possibly TRBD1 (6 bases). The CDR3 loop spans 13 amino acids. V lost 4 bases and J 7 bases, leaving 11 bases between the germline ends. Germline V gene data show CDR1 as SGHTA and CDR2 as FQGTGA. The CDR3 nucleotides are TGTGCCAGCAGCTCACAGGGTTCCAACACCATATATTTT. It is translated as CASSSQGSNTIYF.

The chain is built from TRBV9 and TRBJ2-5, with 12 bases identical to TRBD2. There are 17 residues in the CDR3. V shed 3 bases, J shed 5 bases, and the junction held 11 bases outside the gene matches. The germline gives CDR1 SGDLS, CDR2 YYNGEE. Here the CDR3 reads CASSGFGLAGLEETQYF. DNA for the CDR3: TGTGCCAGCAGCGGATTTGGACTAGCGGGACTTGAGGAGACCCAGTACTTC.

The chain couples TRBV5-4 to TRBJ2-7; 8 bases are a match to TRBD2. The CDR3 extends over 16 amino acids. The germline V gene has CDR1 SGHNT and CDR2 YYREEE (reference sequence). The V and J ends lost 4 bases and 2 bases, in that order; junction bases with no gene match: 11. CDR3 sequence (DNA): TGTGCCAGCAGCCCAGGCGGGACTAGAAGCCCCTACGAGCAGTACTTC. The encoded protein is CASSPGGTRSPYEQYF.

This chain joins TRBV28 and TRBJ1-1; tentatively, D is TRBD1 (5 bases). The CDR3 totals 12 residues. Germline V CDR1 and CDR2: MDHEN, SYDVKM. Trimming took 1 base from V and 11 from J, leaving 11 bases between them. The CDR3 region has the DNA TGTGCCAGCAGTTTATTGGGACGACCGGCTTTCTTT. Its protein is CASSLLGRPAFF.